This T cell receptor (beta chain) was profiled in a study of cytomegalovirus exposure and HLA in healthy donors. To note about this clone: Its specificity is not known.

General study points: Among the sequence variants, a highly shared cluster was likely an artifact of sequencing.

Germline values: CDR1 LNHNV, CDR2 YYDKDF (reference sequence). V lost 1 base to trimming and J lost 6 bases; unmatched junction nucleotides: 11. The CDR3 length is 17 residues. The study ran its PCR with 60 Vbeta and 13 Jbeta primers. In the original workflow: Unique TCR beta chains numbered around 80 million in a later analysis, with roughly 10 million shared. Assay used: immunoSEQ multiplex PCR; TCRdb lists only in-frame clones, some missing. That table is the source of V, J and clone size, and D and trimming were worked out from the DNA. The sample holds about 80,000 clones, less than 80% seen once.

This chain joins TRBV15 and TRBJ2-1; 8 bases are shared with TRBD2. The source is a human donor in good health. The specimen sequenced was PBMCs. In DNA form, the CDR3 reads TGTGCCACCAGCAGAGGGGGAGCGGGGGCGCAGGGCAATGAGCAGTTCTTC. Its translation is CATSRGGAGAQGNEQFF.